This paragraph reports one TCR beta chain. The target of this receptor is not known. Base qualities are not provided; no much larger clone lies one nucleotide away. Each collaborating institution followed its own protocols to collect whole blood in K2EDTA tubes. For TCRbeta analysis, collaborator samples were shipped as frozen whole blood, as isolated PBMCs, or as DNA extracted from either sample type. This record comes from a study of blood T cell repertoires in COVID-19 (dated by TCRdb to the early 2020s). With respect to the entire study: The collaborator samples originated in the United States, Italy and Spain and spanned the acute and convalescent phases of COVID-19. The material from the prospective study consisted of cDNA or gDNA derived from T cells, B-cell-depleted T cells, or PBMCs. Nearly every sample came with metadata listing a de-identified subject ID, COVID-19 status, age in years and sex. The repertoires were released in a freely available public database meant as a resource for research on the immune response to SARS-CoV-2. Subjects who had been exposed to COVID-19, were actively infected with it, or had recovered from it provided the deeply sampled blood TCRbeta repertoires that made up the dataset. Where available, HLA class I and class II types were taken from metadata supplied by the sample provider and were not determined by assay-based typing. The samples were drawn from two sources: the first 160 participants of the ongoing ImmuneRACE study, and over 1,000 subjects contributed by 6 global collaborators. Here is what the overall study found, with its caveats: How much clinical and demographic metadata was included differed by source and by participant, and the metadata was provided uncurated.

The CDR3 spans 14 residues, from the cysteine through the phenylalanine. Only the CDR3 region is kept as DNA, spanning 42 bases read in frame from base 1. Deletion took 1 base off V and 0 bases off J, with a span of 7 bases between the germline ends. Via the germline V gene (reference sequence), CDR1 is SGHKS and CDR2 YYEKEE. TCRbeta CDR3 regions were amplified from genomic DNA by means of the immunoSEQ Assay, a bias-controlled multiplex PCR. The original pipeline was this. Nucleated cell counts per sample were estimated from amplification of reference gene primers within the assay. To quantify the absolute abundance of each unique TCRbeta CDR3 rearrangement, sequence reads were collapsed and filtered. Productive Simpson clonality was computed per sample as the square root of Simpson's diversity index over productive rearrangements. Imported from immuneACCESS, the table was reduced by TCRdb to in-frame sequences with V and J called. These copies leave out some clones; in studies compared against another copy, an unresolved V gene accounts for under half, and the cause of the remainder is not known. D and trimming come from the DNA, and the V and J calls and clone size come from that table. This sample comprises 80,000 or so clones, 70% to 75% of them detected only once. Approximately 5.8% of the sample comes from the top ten.

The sample comprised peripheral blood. The receptor was isolated from a man aged 50 or older with active or convalescent COVID-19. The chain is assembled from TRBV5-5 and TRBJ1-1, with no confidently assigned D gene. For the CDR3, the sequence is CASSLSTMNTEAFF. The DNA sequence follows: TGTGCCAGCAGCTTGTCCACAATGAACACTGAAGCTTTCTTT.